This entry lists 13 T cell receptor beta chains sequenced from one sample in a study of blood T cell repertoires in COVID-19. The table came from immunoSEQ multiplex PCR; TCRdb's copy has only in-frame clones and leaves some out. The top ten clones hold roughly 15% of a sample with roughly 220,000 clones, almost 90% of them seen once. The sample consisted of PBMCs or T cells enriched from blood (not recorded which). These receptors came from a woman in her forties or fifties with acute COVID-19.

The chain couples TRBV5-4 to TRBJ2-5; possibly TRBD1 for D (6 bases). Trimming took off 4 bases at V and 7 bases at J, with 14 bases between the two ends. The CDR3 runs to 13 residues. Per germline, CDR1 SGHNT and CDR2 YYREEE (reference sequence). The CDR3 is CASSQQGSGTQYF. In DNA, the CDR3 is TGTGCCAGCAGCCAGCAGGGGTCGGGGACCCAGTACTTC.

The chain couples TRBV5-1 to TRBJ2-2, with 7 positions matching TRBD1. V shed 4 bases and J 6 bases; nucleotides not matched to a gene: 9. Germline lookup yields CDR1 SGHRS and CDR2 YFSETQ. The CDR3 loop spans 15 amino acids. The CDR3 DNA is TGCGCCAGCAGCACTCTACAGGGGTCGGCCGGGGAGCTGTTTTTT. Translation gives CASSTLQGSAGELFF.

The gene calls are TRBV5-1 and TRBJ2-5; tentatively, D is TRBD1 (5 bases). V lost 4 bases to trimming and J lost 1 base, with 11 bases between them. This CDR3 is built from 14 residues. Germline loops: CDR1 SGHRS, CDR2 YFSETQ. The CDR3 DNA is TGCGCCAGCAGCGCCACAGGCCCCCAAGAGACCCAGTACTTC. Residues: CASSATGPQETQYF. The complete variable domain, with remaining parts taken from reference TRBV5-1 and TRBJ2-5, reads KAGVTQTPRYLIKTRGQQVTLSCSPISGHRSVSWYQQTPGQGLQFLFEYFSETQRNKGNFPGRFSGRQFSNSRSEMNVSTLELGDSALYLCASSATGPQETQYFGPGTRLLVL.

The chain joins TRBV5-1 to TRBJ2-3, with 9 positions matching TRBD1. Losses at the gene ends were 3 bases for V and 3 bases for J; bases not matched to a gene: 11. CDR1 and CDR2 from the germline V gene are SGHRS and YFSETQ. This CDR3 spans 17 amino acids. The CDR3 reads CASSSTPGQGVTDTQYF. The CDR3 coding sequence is TGCGCCAGCAGCTCGACTCCGGGACAGGGCGTAACAGATACGCAGTATTTT.

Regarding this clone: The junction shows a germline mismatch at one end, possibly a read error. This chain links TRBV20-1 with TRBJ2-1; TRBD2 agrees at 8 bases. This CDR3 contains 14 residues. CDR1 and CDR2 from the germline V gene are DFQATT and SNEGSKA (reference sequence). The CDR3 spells CSAGERELYYEQFF. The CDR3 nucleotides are TGCAGTGCTGGTGAGCGGGAGCTCTACTATGAGCAGTTCTTC.

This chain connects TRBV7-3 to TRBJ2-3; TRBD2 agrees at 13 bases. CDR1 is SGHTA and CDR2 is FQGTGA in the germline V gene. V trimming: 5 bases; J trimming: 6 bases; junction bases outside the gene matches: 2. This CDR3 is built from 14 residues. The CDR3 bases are TGTGCCAGCAGCAGGACTAGCGGGAGTGATACGCAGTATTTT. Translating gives CASSRTSGSDTQYF.

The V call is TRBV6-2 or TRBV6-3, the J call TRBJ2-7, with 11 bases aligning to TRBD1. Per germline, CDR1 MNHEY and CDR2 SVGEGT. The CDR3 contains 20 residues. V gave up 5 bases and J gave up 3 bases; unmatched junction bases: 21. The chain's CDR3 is CASSPNPGQGVRMRFYEQYF. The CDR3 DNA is TGTGCCAGCAGTCCCAACCCGGGACAGGGGGTGCGAATGAGGTTCTACGAGCAGTACTTC.

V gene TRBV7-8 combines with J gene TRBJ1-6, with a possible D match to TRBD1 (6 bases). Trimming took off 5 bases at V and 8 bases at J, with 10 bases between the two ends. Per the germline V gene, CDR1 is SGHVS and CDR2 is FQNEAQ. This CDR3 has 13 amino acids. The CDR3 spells CASSQDSYSPLHF. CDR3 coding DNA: TGTGCCAGCAGCCAGGACAGCTATTCACCCCTCCACTTT.

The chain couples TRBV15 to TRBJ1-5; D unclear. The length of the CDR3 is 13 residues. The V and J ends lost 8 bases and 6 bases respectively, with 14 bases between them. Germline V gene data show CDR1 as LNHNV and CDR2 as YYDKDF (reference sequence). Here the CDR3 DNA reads TGTGCCACCTCGAGGCGGCGGGGTCAGCCCCAGCATTTT. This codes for CATSRRRGQPQHF.

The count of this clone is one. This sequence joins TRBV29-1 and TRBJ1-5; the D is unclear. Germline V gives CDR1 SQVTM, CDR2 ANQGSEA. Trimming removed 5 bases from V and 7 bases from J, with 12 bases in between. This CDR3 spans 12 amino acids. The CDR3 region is CSVRSGEQPQHF. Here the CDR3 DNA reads TGCAGCGTTCGATCCGGGGAACAGCCCCAGCATTTT.

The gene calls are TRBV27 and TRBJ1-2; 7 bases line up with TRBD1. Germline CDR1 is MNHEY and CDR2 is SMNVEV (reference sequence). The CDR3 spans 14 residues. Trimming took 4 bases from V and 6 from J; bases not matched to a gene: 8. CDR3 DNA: TGTGCCAGCAGTTCCCTAACAGGGGTGAATGGCTACACCTTC. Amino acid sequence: CASSSLTGVNGYTF.

The CDR3 bases are TGTGCCACCACAGGGGCTGGAAACACCATATATTTT. Translation gives CATTGAGNTIYF. The V gene is TRBV7-3, the J gene TRBJ1-3, with TRBD1 matching over 7 bases. V lost 10 bases and J lost 2; bases outside the gene matches: 2. CDR1 is SGHTA and CDR2 is FQGTGA in the germline V gene. The CDR3 is 12 residues long.

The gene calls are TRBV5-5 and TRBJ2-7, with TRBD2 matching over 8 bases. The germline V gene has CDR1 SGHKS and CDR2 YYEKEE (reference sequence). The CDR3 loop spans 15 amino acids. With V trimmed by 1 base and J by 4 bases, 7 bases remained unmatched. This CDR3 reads CASSLLSGTRYEQYF. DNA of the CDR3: TGTGCCAGCAGCTTGCTTTCCGGGACTAGATACGAGCAGTACTTC.